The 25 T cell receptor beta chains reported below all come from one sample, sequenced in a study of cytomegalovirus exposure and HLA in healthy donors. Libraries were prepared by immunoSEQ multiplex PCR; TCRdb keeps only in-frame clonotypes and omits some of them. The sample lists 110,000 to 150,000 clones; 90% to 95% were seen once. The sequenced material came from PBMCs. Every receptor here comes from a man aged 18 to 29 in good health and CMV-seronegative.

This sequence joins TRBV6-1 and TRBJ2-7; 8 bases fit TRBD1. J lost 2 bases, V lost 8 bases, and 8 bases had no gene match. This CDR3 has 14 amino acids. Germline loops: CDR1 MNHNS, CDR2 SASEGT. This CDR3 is CASLFRTGPYEQYF. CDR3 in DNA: TGTGCCAGCCTCTTCCGGACAGGGCCCTACGAGCAGTACTTC.

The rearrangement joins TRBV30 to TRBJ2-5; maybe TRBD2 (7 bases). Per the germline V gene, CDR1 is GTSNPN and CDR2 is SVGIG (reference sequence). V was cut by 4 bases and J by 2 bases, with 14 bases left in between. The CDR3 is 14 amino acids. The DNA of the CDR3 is TGTGCCTGGACCAGGGAGGGGGGACAAGAGACCCAGTACTTC. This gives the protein CAWTREGGQETQYF.

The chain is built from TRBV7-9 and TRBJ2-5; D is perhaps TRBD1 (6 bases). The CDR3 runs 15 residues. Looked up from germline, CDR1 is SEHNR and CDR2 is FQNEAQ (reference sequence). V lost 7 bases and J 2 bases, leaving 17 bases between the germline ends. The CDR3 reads CASTLGAGAQETQYF. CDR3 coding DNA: TGTGCCAGCACCCTCGGGGCAGGGGCACAAGAGACCCAGTACTTC.

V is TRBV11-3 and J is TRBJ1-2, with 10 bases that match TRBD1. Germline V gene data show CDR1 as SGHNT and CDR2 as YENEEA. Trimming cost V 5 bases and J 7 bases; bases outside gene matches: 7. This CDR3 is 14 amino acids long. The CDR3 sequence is CASSHGQGVGGYTF. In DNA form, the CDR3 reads TGTGCCAGCAGCCACGGACAGGGGGTAGGTGGCTACACCTTC.

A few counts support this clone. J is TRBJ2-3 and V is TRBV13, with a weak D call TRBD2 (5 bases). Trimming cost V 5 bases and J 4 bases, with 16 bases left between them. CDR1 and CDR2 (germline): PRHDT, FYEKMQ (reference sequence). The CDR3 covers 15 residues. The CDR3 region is CASSPPEAAADTQYF. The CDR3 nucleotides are TGTGCCAGCAGCCCGCCCGAGGCAGCGGCAGATACGCAGTATTTT.

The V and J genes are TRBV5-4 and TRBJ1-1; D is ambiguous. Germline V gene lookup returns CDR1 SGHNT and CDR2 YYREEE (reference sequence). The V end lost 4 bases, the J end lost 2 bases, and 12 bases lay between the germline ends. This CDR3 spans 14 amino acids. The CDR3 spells CASSHRRGNTEAFF. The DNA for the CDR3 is TGTGCCAGCAGCCACCGGCGGGGAAACACTGAAGCTTTCTTT. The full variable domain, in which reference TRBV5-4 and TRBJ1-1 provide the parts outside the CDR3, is ETGVTQSPTHLIKTRGQQVTLRCSSQSGHNTVSWYQQALGQGPQFIFQYYREEENGRGNFPPRFSGLQFPNYSSELNVNALELDDSALYLCASSHRRGNTEAFFGQGTRLTVV.

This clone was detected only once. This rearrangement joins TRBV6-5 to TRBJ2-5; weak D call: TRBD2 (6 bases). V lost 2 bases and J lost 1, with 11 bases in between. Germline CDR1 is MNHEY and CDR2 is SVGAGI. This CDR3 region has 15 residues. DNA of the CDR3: TGTGCCAGCAGTTACACCGGAGGGTCCCAAGAGACCCAGTACTTC. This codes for CASSYTGGSQETQYF.

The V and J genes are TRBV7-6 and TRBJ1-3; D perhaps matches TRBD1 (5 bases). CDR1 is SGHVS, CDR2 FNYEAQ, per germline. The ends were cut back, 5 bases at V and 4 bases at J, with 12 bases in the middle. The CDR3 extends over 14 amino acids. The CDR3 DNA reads TGTGCCAGCAGCCCTATTCCAGGGGGAAACACCATATATTTT. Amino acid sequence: CASSPIPGGNTIYF.

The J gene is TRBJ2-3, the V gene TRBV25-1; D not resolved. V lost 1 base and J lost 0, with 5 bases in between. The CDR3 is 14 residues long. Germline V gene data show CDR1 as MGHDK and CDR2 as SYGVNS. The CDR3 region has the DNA TGTGCCAGCAGTGAATCTGGCAGCACAGATACGCAGTATTTT. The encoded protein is CASSESGSTDTQYF.

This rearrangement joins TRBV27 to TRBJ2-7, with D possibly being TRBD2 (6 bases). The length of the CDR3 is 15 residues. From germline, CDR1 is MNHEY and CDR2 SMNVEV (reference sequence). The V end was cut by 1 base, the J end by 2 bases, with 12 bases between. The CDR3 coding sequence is TGTGCCAGCAGTTTATGGGGCGGGGAAGCCTACGAGCAGTACTTC. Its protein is CASSLWGGEAYEQYF.

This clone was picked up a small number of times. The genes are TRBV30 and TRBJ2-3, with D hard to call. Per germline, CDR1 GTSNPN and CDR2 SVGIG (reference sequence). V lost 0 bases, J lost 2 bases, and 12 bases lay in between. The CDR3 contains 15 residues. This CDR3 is CAWSVASPATDTQYF. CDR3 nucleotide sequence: TGTGCCTGGAGTGTAGCCTCCCCTGCCACAGATACGCAGTATTTT.

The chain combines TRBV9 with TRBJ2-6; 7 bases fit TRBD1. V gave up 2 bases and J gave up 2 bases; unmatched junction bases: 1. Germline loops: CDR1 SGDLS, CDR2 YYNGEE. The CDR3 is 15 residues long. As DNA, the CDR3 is TGTGCCAGCAGCGTCGACAGGGCTGGGGCCAACGTCCTGACTTTC. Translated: CASSVDRAGANVLTF. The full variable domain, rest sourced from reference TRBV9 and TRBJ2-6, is DSGVTQTPKHLITATGQRVTLRCSPRSGDLSVYWYQQSLDQGLQFLIQYYNGEERAKGNILERFSAQQFPDLHSELNLSSLELGDSALYFCASSVDRAGANVLTFGAGSRLTVL.

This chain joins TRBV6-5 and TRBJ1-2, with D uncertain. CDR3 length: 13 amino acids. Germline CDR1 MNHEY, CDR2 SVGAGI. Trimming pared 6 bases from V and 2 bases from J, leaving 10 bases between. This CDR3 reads CASRGRENYGYTF. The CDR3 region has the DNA TGTGCCAGCAGAGGCCGGGAAAACTATGGCTACACCTTC.

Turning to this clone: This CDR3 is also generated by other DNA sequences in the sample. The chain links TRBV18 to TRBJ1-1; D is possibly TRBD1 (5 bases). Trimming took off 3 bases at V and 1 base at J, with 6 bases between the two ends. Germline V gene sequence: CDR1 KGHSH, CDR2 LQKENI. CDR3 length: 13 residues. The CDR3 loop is CASSPGQNTEAFF. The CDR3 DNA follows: TGTGCCAGCTCACCCGGACAGAACACTGAAGCTTTCTTT.

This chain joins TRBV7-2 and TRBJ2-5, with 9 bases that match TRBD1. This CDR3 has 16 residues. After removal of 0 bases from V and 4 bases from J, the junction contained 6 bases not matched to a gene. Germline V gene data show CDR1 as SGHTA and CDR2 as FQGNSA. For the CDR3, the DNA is TGTGCCAGCAGCTTAGCGGGGGGACAGGGAGGAGAGACCCAGTACTTC. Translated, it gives CASSLAGGQGGETQYF.

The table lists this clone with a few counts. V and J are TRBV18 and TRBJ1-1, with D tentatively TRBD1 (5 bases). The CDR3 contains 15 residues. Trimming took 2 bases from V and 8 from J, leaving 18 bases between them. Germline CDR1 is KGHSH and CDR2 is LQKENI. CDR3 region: CASSPTRGEGSEAFF. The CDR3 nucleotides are TGTGCCAGCTCACCAACGCGGGGGGAAGGATCCGAAGCTTTCTTT.

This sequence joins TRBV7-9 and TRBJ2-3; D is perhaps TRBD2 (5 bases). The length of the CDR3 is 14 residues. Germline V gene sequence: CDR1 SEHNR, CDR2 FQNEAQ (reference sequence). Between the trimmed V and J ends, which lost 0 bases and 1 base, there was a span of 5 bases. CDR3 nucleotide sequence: TGTGCCAGCAGCTTAGCGGGAGGCACAGATACGCAGTATTTT. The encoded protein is CASSLAGGTDTQYF. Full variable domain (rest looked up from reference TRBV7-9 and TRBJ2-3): DTGVSQNPRHKITKRGQNVTFRCDPISEHNRLYWYRQTLGQGPEFLTYFQNEAQLEKSRLLSDRFSAERPKGSFSTLEIQRTEQGDSAMYLCASSLAGGTDTQYFGPGTRLTVL.

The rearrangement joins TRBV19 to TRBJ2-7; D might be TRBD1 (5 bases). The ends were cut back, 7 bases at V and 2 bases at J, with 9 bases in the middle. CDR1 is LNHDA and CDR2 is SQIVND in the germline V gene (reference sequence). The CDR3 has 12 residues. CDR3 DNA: TGTGCCAGTAAGGGGAAGGCCTACGAGCAGTACTTC. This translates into CASKGKAYEQYF.

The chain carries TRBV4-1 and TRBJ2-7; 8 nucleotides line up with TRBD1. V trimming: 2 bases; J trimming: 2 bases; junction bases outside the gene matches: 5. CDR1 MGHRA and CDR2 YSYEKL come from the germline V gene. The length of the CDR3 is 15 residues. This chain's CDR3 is CASSQWGQATYEQYF. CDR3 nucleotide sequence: TGCGCCAGCAGCCAATGGGGACAGGCTACCTACGAGCAGTACTTC.

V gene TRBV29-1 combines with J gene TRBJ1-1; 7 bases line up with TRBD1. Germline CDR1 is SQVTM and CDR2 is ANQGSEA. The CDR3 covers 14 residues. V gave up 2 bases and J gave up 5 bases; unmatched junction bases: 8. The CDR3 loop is CSVEKGGAGTEAFF. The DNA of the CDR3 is TGCAGCGTTGAAAAAGGGGGCGCGGGGACTGAAGCTTTCTTT.

The CDR3 region is CASSPEPGGRTEAFF. CDR3 DNA sequence: TGTGCCAGCAGCCCGGAACCGGGGGGTCGCACTGAAGCTTTCTTT. The chain combines TRBV5-6 with TRBJ1-1; D might be TRBD1 (5 bases). Germline CDR1 and CDR2: SGHDT and YYEEEE. Trimming shortened V by 4 bases and J by 4 bases, and 17 bases separated the two germline ends. The CDR3 has 15 amino acids. The variable domain in full, with the rest retrieved from reference TRBV5-6 and TRBJ1-1, is DAGVTQSPTHLIKTRGQQVTLRCSPKSGHDTVSWYQQALGQGPQFIFQYYEEEERQRGNFPDRFSGHQFPNYSSELNVNALLLGDSALYLCASSPEPGGRTEAFFGQGTRLTVV.

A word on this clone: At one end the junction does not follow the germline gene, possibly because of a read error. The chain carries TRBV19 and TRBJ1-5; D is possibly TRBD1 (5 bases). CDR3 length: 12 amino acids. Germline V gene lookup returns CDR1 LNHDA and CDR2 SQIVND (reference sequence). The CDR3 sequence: CASSIGGRDVDF. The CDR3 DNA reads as TGTGCCAGTAGTATCGGTGGGCGGGACGTCGATTTT. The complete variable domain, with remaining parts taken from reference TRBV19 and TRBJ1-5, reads DGGITQSPKYLFRKEGQNVTLSCEQNLNHDAMYWYRQDPGQGLRLIYYSQIVNDFQKGDIAEGYSVSREKKESFPLTVTSAQKNPTAFYLCASSIGGRDVDFGDGTRLSIL.

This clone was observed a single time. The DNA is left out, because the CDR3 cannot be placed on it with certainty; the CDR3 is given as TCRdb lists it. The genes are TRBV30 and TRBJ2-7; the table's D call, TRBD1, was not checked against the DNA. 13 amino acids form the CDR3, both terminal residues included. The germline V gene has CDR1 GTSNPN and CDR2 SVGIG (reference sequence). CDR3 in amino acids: CAWSVGQGTSEYF.

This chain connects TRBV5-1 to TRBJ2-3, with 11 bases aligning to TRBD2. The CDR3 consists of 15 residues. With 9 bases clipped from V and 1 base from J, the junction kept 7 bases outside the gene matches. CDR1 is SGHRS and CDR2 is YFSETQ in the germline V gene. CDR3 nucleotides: TGCGCCACCGCGACTAGCGGGGAGCGCACAGATACGCAGTATTTT. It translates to CATATSGERTDTQYF.

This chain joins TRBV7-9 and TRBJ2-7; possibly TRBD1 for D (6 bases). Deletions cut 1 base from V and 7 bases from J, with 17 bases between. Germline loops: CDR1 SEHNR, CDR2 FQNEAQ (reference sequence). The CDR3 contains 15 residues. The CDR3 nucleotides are TGTGCCAGCAGCTTAGATAGTCTGGGGGCTAAAGAGCAGTACTTC. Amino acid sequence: CASSLDSLGAKEQYF.